This TCR beta chain originates from a study of CD39 and CD103 CD8 tumor-infiltrating T cells. Looking at the study overall: Repertoire comparisons were shown for four patients, including a melanoma patient.

Of note for this clone: Its antigen is not known.

General observations from the study: DP CD8 TILs seemed more oligoclonal than DN, SP and blood memory CD8. DN TIL clonotypes largely overlapped peripheral memory CD8 repertoires, unlike DP.

Between roughly 9,000 and 100,000 sorted cells per subset supplied genomic DNA. Sequencing used immunoSEQ multiplex PCR; TCRdb keeps in-frame clones, though not all of them. The sample lists about 1,000 clones, roughly 34% occurring once. This receptor was taken from a human donor with melanoma. The specimen was CD39- CD103- CD8+ T cells sorted from the tumor. Subset described: CD103-CD39- double-negative CD45RA- CD8 T cells.

This chain's CDR3 is CASRSGDYNEQFF. The CDR3 DNA follows: TGTGCCAGTCGTAGCGGAGACTACAATGAGCAGTTCTTC. The chain has TRBV7-9 and TRBJ2-1; D is perhaps TRBD2 (6 bases). The CDR3 has 13 amino acids. Germline CDR1 is SEHNR and CDR2 is FQNEAQ (reference sequence). The V end was cut by 9 bases, the J end by 3 bases, with 12 bases between.